One and the same sample provided the 3 T cell receptor beta chains below, sequenced in a study of T cells in Graves' hyperthyroidism and ophthalmopathy. Amplified TCR beta CDR3 regions came from RNA transcripts. First-round RT-PCR of the TCR CDR3 relied on the HTBI primer set. Via MiXCR, TCRdb re-called the multiplex PCR reads, giving one row per CDR3 protein. The data show some 500,000 distinct CDR3 sequences, 15% to 20% seen once. Sequenced sample: blood. Receptors originate from a woman aged 30 to 39 with Graves' ophthalmopathy.

The J gene is TRBJ1-4, the V gene TRBV29-1; TRBD1 matches 9 bases. This CDR3 is built from 15 residues. Trimming took 6 bases from V and 6 from J; bases not matched to a gene: 11. Per the germline V gene, CDR1 is SQVTM and CDR2 is ANQGSEA. CDR3 protein: CSVLTTGGRDEKLFF. The CDR3 DNA reads as TGCAGCGTCCTTACCACAGGGGGCCGAGATGAAAAACTGTTTTTT. Supplemented by reference TRBV29-1 and TRBJ1-4, the full variable domain reads SAVISQKPSRDICQRGTSLTIQCQVDSQVTMMFWYRQQPGQSLTLIATANQGSEATYESGFVIDKFPISRPNLTFSTLTVSNMSPEDSSIYLCSVLTTGGRDEKLFFGSGTQLSVL.

This chain joins TRBV20-1 and TRBJ2-3; 11 bases map to TRBD2. Germline-derived CDR1 and CDR2 are DFQATT and SNEGSKA (reference sequence). CDR3 length equals 17 residues. The V and J ends lost 0 bases and 6 bases, in that order; junction bases with no gene match: 11. CDR3 in amino acids: CSARDYLTSGSPDTQYF. CDR3 DNA: TGCAGTGCTAGAGATTATCTTACTAGCGGGAGTCCGGATACGCAGTATTTT.

This clonotype was observed at least ten times. The chain has TRBV12-3 or TRBV12-4 and TRBJ2-3, with 8 bases that match TRBD2. Germline trimming cut 6 bases from V and 2 bases from J; bases unmatched to any gene: 10. The CDR3 consists of 16 residues. The CDR3 loop reads CASSFDSGASTDTQYF. Here the CDR3 DNA reads TGTGCCAGCAGCTTCGATAGCGGGGCCTCCACAGATACGCAGTATTTT.